A single sample is the source of the 19 T cell receptor beta chains below, sequenced in a study of PD-1 blockade in classical Hodgkin lymphoma. TCRdb keeps only in-frame clones here, not all; method: immunoSEQ multiplex PCR. In the table there are tens of thousands of clones, 71% of which are singletons. All trial patients relapsed after autologous stem cell transplantation. The sequencing used peripheral blood mononuclear cells (PBMCs), collected at baseline. All receptors derive from a human donor with classical Hodgkin lymphoma.

Remarks on this clone: In the same sample, other DNA sequences code for this CDR3. J is TRBJ2-5 and V is TRBV12-5; TRBD2 matches at 7 bases. Germline V CDR1 and CDR2: LGHNT, FRNRAP. The length of the CDR3 is 13 residues. Trimming removed 6 bases from V and 4 bases from J; junction bases left unmatched: 5. The CDR3 nucleotides are TGTGCTAGTGGGCTGGGGGGGGGAGAGACCCAGTACTTC. Its translation is CASGLGGGETQYF. Combining the CDR3 with reference TRBV12-5 and TRBJ2-5 gives the whole variable domain DARVTQTPRHKVTEMGQEVTMRCQPILGHNTVFWYRQTMMQGLELLAYFRNRAPLDDSGMPKDRFSAEMPDATLATLKIQPSEPRDSAVYFCASGLGGGETQYFGPGTRLLVL.

This sequence joins TRBV7-2 and TRBJ2-4; unclear D gene. The germline V gene encodes CDR1 SGHTA and CDR2 FQGNSA. The CDR3 has 15 residues. V lost 2 bases and J lost 3, with 11 bases in between. The CDR3 region is CASSLRMGFKNIQYF. In DNA form, the CDR3 reads TGTGCCAGCAGCTTAAGGATGGGGTTCAAAAACATTCAGTACTTC. Combining the CDR3 with reference TRBV7-2 and TRBJ2-4 gives the whole variable domain GAGVSQSPSNKVTEKGKDVELRCDPISGHTALYWYRQSLGQGLEFLIYFQGNSAPDKSGLPSDRFSAERTGGSVSTLTIQRTQQEDSAVYLCASSLRMGFKNIQYFGAGTRLSVL.

This sequence joins TRBV29-1 and TRBJ2-4, with 10 bases that match TRBD1. V dropped 4 bases and J dropped 7; count of bases not matched to a gene: 4. The CDR3 totals 13 residues. Looked up from germline, CDR1 is SQVTM and CDR2 is ANQGSEA. The CDR3 coding sequence is TGCAGCGTTGGACCGGGACAGGGGAACATTCAGTACTTC. It codes for CSVGPGQGNIQYF.

The chain carries TRBV29-1 and TRBJ1-2; D is uncertain. The V gene's germline CDR1 is SQVTM and CDR2 ANQGSEA. This CDR3 contains 13 residues. Trimming pared 5 bases from V and 0 bases from J, leaving 10 bases between. The CDR3 bases are TGCAGCGTTCCCGACGGACCTAACTATGGCTACACCTTC. Residues: CSVPDGPNYGYTF.

The genes are TRBV4-1 and TRBJ2-5, with TRBD2 matching 13 bases. This CDR3 is 19 amino acids long. Trimming took 6 bases from V and 1 from J; bases not matched to a gene: 14. Looked up from germline, CDR1 is MGHRA and CDR2 is YSYEKL. The CDR3 region has the DNA TGCGCCAGCAGACCAATTCCGGGACTAGCGGGGAGGGGCCAAGAGACCCAGTACTTC. This translates into CASRPIPGLAGRGQETQYF.

This chain joins TRBV19 and TRBJ1-6; D gene unclear. The CDR3 spans 14 residues. V lost 9 bases and J 6 bases, leaving 15 bases between the germline ends. Germline assignment: CDR1 LNHDA and CDR2 SQIVND (reference sequence). The CDR3 nucleotides are TGTGCCAGCAAACTTCTCGGACTTAATTCACCCCTCCACTTT. Translating gives CASKLLGLNSPLHF.

The CDR3 protein is CASTTSMVSQDTEAFF. The CDR3 DNA reads TGCGCCAGCACCACGTCGATGGTAAGCCAAGACACTGAAGCTTTCTTT. The chain employs TRBV4-3 and TRBJ1-1; D not resolved. Germline V lookup: CDR1 LGHNA, CDR2 YSLEER. With 7 bases removed from V and 3 bases from J, the gap between germline ends came to 21 bases. The CDR3 contains 16 residues.

J is TRBJ2-3 and V is TRBV4-3; 7 bases fit TRBD2. V shed 4 bases, J shed 2 bases, and the junction held 3 bases outside the gene matches. Germline loops: CDR1 LGHNA, CDR2 YSLEER. This CDR3 is 14 amino acids long. The CDR3 region has the DNA TGCGCCAGCAGCCCCGGGACTACCACAGATACGCAGTATTTT. It is translated as CASSPGTTTDTQYF.

This chain joins TRBV5-1 and TRBJ1-3, with 10 bases fitting TRBD1. Trimming at V came to 4 bases and at J to 2 bases, leaving 3 bases not matched to a gene. The CDR3 runs 15 residues. CDR1 SGHRS and CDR2 YFSETQ come from the germline V gene. CDR3 sequence reads: CASSPGTGAGNTIYF. The CDR3 nucleotides are TGCGCCAGCAGCCCCGGGACAGGGGCTGGAAACACCATATATTTT.

The chain recombines TRBV6-1 with TRBJ1-2; no firm D call. This CDR3 comprises 14 residues. Germline CDR1 MNHNS, CDR2 SASEGT. V was pared by 0 bases and J by 3 bases, with 8 bases between. CDR3 residues: CASSEAGSHYGYTF. As DNA, the CDR3 is TGTGCCAGCAGTGAAGCTGGCAGTCACTATGGCTACACCTTC.

This clone was counted a single time. CDR3 region: CASSQGVNSGNTIYF. DNA of the CDR3: TGCGCCAGCAGCCAAGGGGTAAACTCTGGAAACACCATATATTTT. The chain joins TRBV4-1 to TRBJ1-3, with no clear D. V shed 1 base and J shed 0 bases, with 7 bases lying between them. Germline CDR1 MGHRA, CDR2 YSYEKL. This CDR3 region has 15 residues.

This clone is large (0.1 to 1%) in the sample. The V gene is TRBV11-2, the J gene TRBJ2-2; D remains unclear. The CDR3 runs to 16 residues. The V end was cut by 1 base, the J end by 6 bases, with 15 bases between. Germline V gene lookup returns CDR1 SGHAT and CDR2 FQNNGV. CDR3: CASSLVVGYAAGELFF. The CDR3 nucleotides are TGTGCCAGCAGCTTAGTAGTGGGGTATGCGGCCGGGGAGCTGTTTTTT.

This clone was seen only a few times. The V gene is TRBV11-2, the J gene TRBJ2-5; perhaps TRBD1 as D (5 bases). Germline CDR1 SGHAT, CDR2 FQNNGV. Trimming took off 2 bases at V and 2 bases at J, with 12 bases between the two ends. This CDR3 spans 15 amino acids. CDR3 sequence reads: CASSLQLGAQETQYF. The DNA for the CDR3 is TGTGCCAGCAGCTTACAATTAGGGGCTCAAGAGACCCAGTACTTC.

The V gene is TRBV9, the J gene TRBJ2-1; D unclear. The CDR3 consists of 8 residues. Germline V gene data show CDR1 as SGDLS and CDR2 as YYNGEE. V lost 1 base and J 13 bases, leaving 0 bases between the germline ends. The CDR3 loop is CASSVQFF. CDR3 bases: TGTGCCAGCAGCGTACAGTTCTTC. Full variable domain (rest looked up from reference TRBV9 and TRBJ2-1): DSGVTQTPKHLITATGQRVTLRCSPRSGDLSVYWYQQSLDQGLQFLIQYYNGEERAKGNILERFSAQQFPDLHSELNLSSLELGDSALYFCASSVQFFGPGTRLTVL.

The rearrangement joins TRBV5-8 to TRBJ2-3; 8 positions match TRBD2. Per the germline V gene, CDR1 is SGHTS and CDR2 is YDEGEE. CDR3 length: 15 amino acids. V dropped 0 bases and J dropped 1; count of bases not matched to a gene: 1. CDR3 nucleotides: TGTGCCAGCAGCTTGGACGGGGGGGGCACAGATACGCAGTATTTT. It specifies CASSLDGGGTDTQYF.

The V call is TRBV6-1, the J call TRBJ1-5, with unresolved D. Germline values: CDR1 MNHNS, CDR2 SASEGT. CDR3 length: 14 residues. V was trimmed by 6 bases and J by 0 bases, leaving 9 bases between them. CDR3 loop: CASSPGISNQPQHF. CDR3 nucleotides: TGTGCCAGCAGCCCGGGGATTAGCAATCAGCCCCAGCATTTT.

This sequence joins TRBV28 and TRBJ2-3; the D is unclear. Trimming removed 4 bases at V and 5 bases at J, with 4 bases between. This CDR3 region has 11 residues. The germline V gene encodes CDR1 MDHEN and CDR2 SYDVKM. The CDR3 reads CASSWKDTQYF. The CDR3 DNA is TGTGCCAGCAGTTGGAAAGATACGCAGTATTTT.

This clone was found once. V gene TRBV19 combines with J gene TRBJ2-2; D unclear. Looked up from germline, CDR1 is LNHDA and CDR2 is SQIVND (reference sequence). V was trimmed by 7 bases and J by 0 bases, leaving 15 bases between them. The CDR3 consists of 16 residues. In nucleotides, the CDR3 is TGTGCCAGTAAGTTTAGCCGAAACGCGAACACCGGGGAGCTGTTTTTT. Protein sequence: CASKFSRNANTGELFF. The variable domain in full, completed from reference TRBV19 and TRBJ2-2, reads DGGITQSPKYLFRKEGQNVTLSCEQNLNHDAMYWYRQDPGQGLRLIYYSQIVNDFQKGDIAEGYSVSREKKESFPLTVTSAQKNPTAFYLCASKFSRNANTGELFFGEGSRLTVL.

V usage is TRBV19 and J usage is TRBJ2-2; no firm D call. CDR3 length: 12 residues. The V and J ends lost 1 base and 10 bases respectively, with 7 bases between them. The V gene's germline CDR1 is LNHDA and CDR2 SQIVND (reference sequence). This CDR3 reads CASSIARKELFF. CDR3 nucleotides: TGTGCCAGTAGTATAGCCAGGAAGGAGCTGTTTTTT.